This T cell receptor (beta chain) was profiled in a study of CXCR3-negative and CXCR3-positive naive CD8 T cells. With respect to this clonotype: Its antigen remains unidentified.

Study-wide points: Most assays were run on fresh PBMCs (CXCR3 expression partially decreased after cryopreservation). Naive CXCR3-positive cells had TRB CDR3s more hydrophobic than those of CXCR3-negative naive cells. Relative to memory CD8+ cells, whose diversity was much lower, both naive subsets had comparably high diversity.

The CDR3 totals 12 residues. Germline V gene data show CDR1 as GTSNPN and CDR2 as SVGIG (reference sequence). 5' RACE that incorporated UMI labels was used to prepare the TRB cDNA libraries. TCRdb reworked the 5' RACE reads into one entry per CDR3 protein, no DNA. The table lists more than 75,000 distinct CDR3 sequences. This chain connects TRBV30 to TRBJ2-7; without DNA, the TCRdb call of TRBD1 cannot be checked. Sequencing was done on a sample of naive CXCR3+ CD8+ T cells from blood. Subset of the sample: CD45RO-CCR7+CD27+CD95- naive CD8+ T cells expressing CXCR3 (TNR3+). This TCR came from a human donor in good health. Some clones in this sample may be carry-over from other donors' samples. The CDR3 region is CAWRTGTYEQYF.